This TCR beta chain was recorded in a study of shared clonotypes between healthy human individuals. Whole-study findings and limits: The small donor group covered limited genetic and exposure diversity. In general, naive subsets displayed greater estimated richness than memory subsets did.

A remark on this clone: Its antigen is still unknown.

CD45RA-negative memory and CD45RA+ naive subsets were split from the CD4+ cells. Source study methods: Filtering differed, since immunoSEQ gave only junction sequences and no quality scores. Repertoires were generated with immunoSEQ multiplex PCR, while TCRdb's copy carries only in-frame clones and drops some. V and J calls and clone size are as listed in that table; D and trimming were resolved from the DNA. Among a few million clones listed, around 90% were seen once. The V and J ends lost 8 bases and 9 bases, in that order; junction bases with no gene match: 10. CDR1 and CDR2 from the germline V gene are SGHTA and FQGNSA. There are 13 residues in the CDR3.

The clonotype was recovered from a man between 18 and 29 years old in good health. The sequencing sample was made of naive CD4+ T cells sorted from blood. As to subset: CD45RA+ positively selected. This sequence joins TRBV7-2 and TRBJ1-5; 7 bases align to TRBD1. CDR3: CASAKTGWGPQHF. In nucleotides, the CDR3 is TGTGCCAGCGCGAAGACAGGGTGGGGGCCCCAGCATTTT.